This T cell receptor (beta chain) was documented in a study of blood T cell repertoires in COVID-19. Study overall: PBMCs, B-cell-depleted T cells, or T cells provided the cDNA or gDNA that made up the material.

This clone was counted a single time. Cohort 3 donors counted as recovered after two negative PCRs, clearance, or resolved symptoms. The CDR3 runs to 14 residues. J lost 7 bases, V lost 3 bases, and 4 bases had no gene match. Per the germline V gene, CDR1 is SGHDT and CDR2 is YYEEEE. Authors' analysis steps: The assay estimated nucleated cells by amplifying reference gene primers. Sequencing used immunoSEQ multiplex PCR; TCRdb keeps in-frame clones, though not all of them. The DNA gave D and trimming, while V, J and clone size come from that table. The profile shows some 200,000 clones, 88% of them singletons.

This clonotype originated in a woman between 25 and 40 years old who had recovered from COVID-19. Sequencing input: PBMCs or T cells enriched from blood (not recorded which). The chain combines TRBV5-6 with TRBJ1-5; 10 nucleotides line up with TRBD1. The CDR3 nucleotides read TGTGCCAGCAGCTCGACAGGGGGCCGGCAGCCCCAGCATTTT. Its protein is CASSSTGGRQPQHF.